This T cell receptor (beta chain) came from a study of breast tumors, draining lymph nodes, adjacent tissues. Study-wide results and limits: Tumor T cell lymph node origin was a supported hypothesis, not proven. Compared with basal-like, luminal-like tumors shared significantly more repertoire with nontumor tissue. The data were judged consistent with most tumor T cells coming from lymph node and expanding in tumor. Tumor TCR diversity was below lymph nodes but above nontumor tissue.

Using its own MiXCR run on the multiplex PCR reads, TCRdb lists one record per CDR3 protein. The data hold approximately 52,000 distinct CDR3 sequences, with roughly 41% observed a single time. This clonotype was picked up many times. Its cognate antigen is unknown. This CDR3 has 13 amino acids. Germline CDR1 LGHNA, CDR2 YSLEER. V lost 6 bases to trimming and J lost 4 bases, with 12 bases between them. V and J are TRBV4-3 and TRBJ1-2; tentative D call: TRBD1 (5 bases). The sample comprised breast tumor tissue. This clonotype was obtained from a female donor with breast cancer. Some clones in this sample may be carry-over from other donors' samples. CDR3 loop: CASRDSGTYGYTF. DNA of the CDR3: TGCGCCAGCAGGGATTCCGGGACCTATGGCTACACCTTC.